One and the same sample provided the 13 T cell receptor beta chains below, sequenced in a study of cytomegalovirus exposure and HLA in healthy donors listed by TCRdb under 2017. Library preparation employed the immunoSEQ multiplex PCR assay. For the multiplex PCR, a mixture combining 60 forward primers for TCR Vbeta segments and 13 reverse primers for TCR Jbeta segments was used. What TCRdb holds here is the immuneACCESS table cut down to in-frame rearrangements. Part of the clones is not present; checked against another copy, under half of the missing clones reflect an unresolved V gene, and the others are unexplained. The sample table holds about 150,000 clones, of which about 75% were seen once. Together, the top ten hold 1.2% to 1.5% of the sample. Sequencing input: PBMCs. These TCRs come from a woman in her 40s in good health and CMV-seronegative.

The V and J genes are TRBV5-1 and TRBJ1-6; 9 bases are shared with TRBD1. The germline V gene encodes CDR1 SGHRS and CDR2 YFSETQ. This CDR3 is built from 14 residues. After removal of 4 bases from V and 6 bases from J, the junction contained 2 bases not matched to a gene. The CDR3 loop is CASSPDRGNSPLHF. The CDR3 DNA reads TGCGCCAGCAGCCCGGACAGGGGTAATTCACCCCTCCACTTT.

CDR3 coding DNA: TGTGCCAGCAGTTTATTAGCGGGGGGACGCACAGATACGCAGTATTTT. Residues: CASSLLAGGRTDTQYF. V and J are TRBV27 and TRBJ2-3; 10 positions match TRBD2. CDR1 and CDR2 from the germline V gene are MNHEY and SMNVEV (reference sequence). The CDR3 length is 16 residues. V dropped 1 base and J dropped 1; count of bases not matched to a gene: 2.

V gene TRBV29-1 combines with J gene TRBJ2-7; unclear D gene. The CDR3 length is 14 residues. Germline CDR1 and CDR2: SQVTM and ANQGSEA. The germline V and J ends were trimmed by 3 bases and 0 bases, with 12 bases remaining between them. CDR3 in amino acids: CSVDGVAGSYEQYF. As DNA, the CDR3 is TGCAGCGTTGACGGAGTAGCCGGCTCCTACGAGCAGTACTTC.

The rearrangement uses TRBV19 and TRBJ2-7, with D possibly TRBD1 on 5 matching bases. V was cut by 3 bases and J by 3 bases, with 15 bases left in between. Germline V gene lookup returns CDR1 LNHDA and CDR2 SQIVND (reference sequence). The CDR3 has 15 amino acids. CDR3 nucleotides: TGTGCCAGTAGTATTTCAGCAGGGTCCATCTACGAGCAGTACTTC. As protein: CASSISAGSIYEQYF.

The chain is built from TRBV18 and TRBJ1-4, with D possibly being TRBD1 (5 bases). V was clipped by 5 bases and J by 2 bases, with 12 bases between them. This CDR3 is built from 15 residues. Germline V CDR1 and CDR2: KGHSH, LQKENI. This chain's CDR3 is CASSDQGFTNEKLFF. The CDR3 DNA follows: TGTGCCAGCTCAGACCAGGGTTTCACTAATGAAAAACTGTTTTTT.

This clone was observed once. CDR3 protein: CASSLTPGSGETQYF. The CDR3 bases are TGTGCCAGCAGCTTAACCCCAGGGAGCGGGGAGACCCAGTACTTC. V gene TRBV7-3 combines with J gene TRBJ2-5; possible D gene TRBD2, 6 bases. The length of the CDR3 is 15 residues. V was clipped by 0 bases and J by 5 bases, with 13 bases between them. Germline CDR1 and CDR2: SGHTA and FQGTGA.

This clone showed up just a few times. This sequence joins TRBV7-9 and TRBJ1-5; D perhaps matches TRBD1 (5 bases). Per the germline V gene, CDR1 is SEHNR and CDR2 is FQNEAQ (reference sequence). Trimming removed 1 base at V and 4 bases at J, with 17 bases between. There are 17 residues in the CDR3. DNA of the CDR3: TGTGCCAGCAGCTTAGGAACCGGAGACAGTGAAAATCAGCCCCAGCATTTT. Residues: CASSLGTGDSENQPQHF.

This clone showed up just a few times. CDR3 sequence: CAIMGTGGNEQYF. CDR3 DNA: TGTGCCATCATGGGGACAGGGGGAAACGAGCAGTACTTC. This rearrangement joins TRBV10-3 to TRBJ2-7, with 11 positions matching TRBD1. The J segment lost 5 bases and the V segment lost 7 bases, leaving 4 bases of the junction unmatched. The CDR3 has 13 residues. CDR1 is ENHRY, CDR2 SYGVKD, per germline.

This clone has just one count. The chain uses TRBV6-5 and TRBJ1-2; TRBD1 is a possible D gene (5 bases). The germline V gene has CDR1 MNHEY and CDR2 SVGAGI. The CDR3 consists of 14 residues. Trimming removed 7 bases from V and 10 bases from J, with 22 bases in between. The CDR3 sequence: CASTLSGLLPLYTF. The CDR3, as DNA: TGTGCCAGCACCCTATCGGGACTACTCCCGCTCTACACCTTC.

The V gene is TRBV30, the J gene TRBJ2-4; the match to TRBD1 covers 11 bases. V lost 5 bases and J lost 11; bases outside the gene matches: 5. Germline V gives CDR1 GTSNPN, CDR2 SVGIG (reference sequence). The CDR3 spans 12 residues. In nucleotides, the CDR3 is TGTGCCTGGGGAGGGACAGGGGGAGTTCAGTACTTC. Protein: CAWGGTGGVQYF.

This chain joins TRBV15 and TRBJ1-6; TRBD1 matches 8 bases. CDR1 and CDR2 from the germline V gene are LNHNV and YYDKDF (reference sequence). CDR3 length: 16 residues. Trimming at V came to 5 bases and at J to 10 bases, leaving 13 bases not matched to a gene. CDR3 protein: CATSPRQTGVGSPLHF. CDR3 DNA: TGTGCCACCAGCCCCCGACAGACAGGGGTGGGATCACCCCTCCACTTT.

The chain's CDR3 is CASSPRGSSKNIQYF. CDR3 nucleotide sequence: TGTGCCAGCAGCCCAAGAGGTTCATCCAAAAACATTCAGTACTTC. The V call is TRBV11-2, the J call TRBJ2-4; D unresolved. The CDR3 covers 15 residues. Trimming cost V 5 bases and J 2 bases, with 13 bases left between them. Germline V gene sequence: CDR1 SGHAT, CDR2 FQNNGV.

The chain uses TRBV28 and TRBJ1-2, with D uncertain. V was pared by 4 bases and J by 3 bases, with 6 bases between. Germline CDR1 is MDHEN and CDR2 is SYDVKM. The CDR3 totals 12 residues. CDR3 nucleotides: TGTGCCAGCAGTTCCAACTACTATGGCTACACCTTC. Its translation: CASSSNYYGYTF.